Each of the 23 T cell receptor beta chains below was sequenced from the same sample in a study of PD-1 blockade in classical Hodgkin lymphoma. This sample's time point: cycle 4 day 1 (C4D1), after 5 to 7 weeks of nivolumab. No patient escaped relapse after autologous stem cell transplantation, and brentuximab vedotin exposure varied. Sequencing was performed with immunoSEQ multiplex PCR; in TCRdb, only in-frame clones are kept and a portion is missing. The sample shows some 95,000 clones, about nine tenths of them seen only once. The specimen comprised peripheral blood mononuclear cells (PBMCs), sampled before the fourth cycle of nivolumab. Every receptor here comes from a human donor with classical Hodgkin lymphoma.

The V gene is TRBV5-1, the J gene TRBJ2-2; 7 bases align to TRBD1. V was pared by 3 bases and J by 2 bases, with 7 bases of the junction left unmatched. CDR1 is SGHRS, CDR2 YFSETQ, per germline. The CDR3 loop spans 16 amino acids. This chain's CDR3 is CASSSVDRDNTGELFF. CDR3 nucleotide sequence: TGCGCCAGCAGCTCTGTAGACAGGGACAACACCGGGGAGCTGTTTTTT.

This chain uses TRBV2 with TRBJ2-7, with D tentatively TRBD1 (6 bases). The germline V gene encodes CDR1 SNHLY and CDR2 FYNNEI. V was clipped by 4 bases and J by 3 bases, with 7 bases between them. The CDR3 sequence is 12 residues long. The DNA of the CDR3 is TGTGCCAGCAGTGGGGACAACTACGAGCAGTACTTC. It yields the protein CASSGDNYEQYF.

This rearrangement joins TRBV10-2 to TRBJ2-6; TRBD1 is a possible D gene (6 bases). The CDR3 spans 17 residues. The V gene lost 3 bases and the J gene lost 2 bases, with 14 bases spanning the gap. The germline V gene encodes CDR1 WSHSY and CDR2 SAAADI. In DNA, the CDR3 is TGCGCCAGCAGTGAAGTAACAGGGTATCCTGGGGCCAACGTCCTGACTTTC. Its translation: CASSEVTGYPGANVLTF.

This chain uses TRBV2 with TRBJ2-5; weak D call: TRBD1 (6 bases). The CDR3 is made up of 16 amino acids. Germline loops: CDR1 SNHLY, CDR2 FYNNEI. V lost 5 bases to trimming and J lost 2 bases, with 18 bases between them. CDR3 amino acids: CASSFGQSNGQETQYF. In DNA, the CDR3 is TGTGCCAGCAGTTTTGGACAGTCAAACGGGCAAGAGACCCAGTACTTC.

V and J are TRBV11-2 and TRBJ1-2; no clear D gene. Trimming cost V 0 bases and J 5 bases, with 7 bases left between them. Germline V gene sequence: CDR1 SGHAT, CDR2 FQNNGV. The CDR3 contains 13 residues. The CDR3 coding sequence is TGTGCCAGCAGCTTAGACGGGGTATATGGCTACACCTTC. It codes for CASSLDGVYGYTF.

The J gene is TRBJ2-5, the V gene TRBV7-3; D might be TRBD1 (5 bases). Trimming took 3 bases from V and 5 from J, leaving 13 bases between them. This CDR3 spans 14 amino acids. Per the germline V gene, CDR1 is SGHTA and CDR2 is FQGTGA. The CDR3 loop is CASSFQGGSETQYF. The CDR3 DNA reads TGTGCCAGCAGCTTTCAGGGTGGGTCGGAGACCCAGTACTTC.

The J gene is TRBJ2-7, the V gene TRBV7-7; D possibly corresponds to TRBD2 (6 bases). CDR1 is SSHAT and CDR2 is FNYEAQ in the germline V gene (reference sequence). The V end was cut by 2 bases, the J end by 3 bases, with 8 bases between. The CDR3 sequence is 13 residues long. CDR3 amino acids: CASSLRGGYEQYF. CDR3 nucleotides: TGTGCCAGCAGCTTAAGGGGAGGCTACGAGCAGTACTTC.

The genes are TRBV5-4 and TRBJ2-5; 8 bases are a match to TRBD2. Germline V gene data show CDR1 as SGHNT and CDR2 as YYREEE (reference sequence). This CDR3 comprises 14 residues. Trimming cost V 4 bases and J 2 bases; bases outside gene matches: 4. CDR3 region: CASSLRLAQETQYF. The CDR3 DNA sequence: TGTGCCAGCAGCCTAAGACTAGCGCAAGAGACCCAGTACTTC.

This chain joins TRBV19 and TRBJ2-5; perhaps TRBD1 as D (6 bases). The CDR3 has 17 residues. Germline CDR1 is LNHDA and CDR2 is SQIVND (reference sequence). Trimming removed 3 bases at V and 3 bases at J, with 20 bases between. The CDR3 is CASSIGFGTNLEETQYF. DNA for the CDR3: TGTGCCAGTAGTATTGGTTTCGGGACAAACCTTGAAGAGACCCAGTACTTC. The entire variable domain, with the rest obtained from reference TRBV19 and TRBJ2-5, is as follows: DGGITQSPKYLFRKEGQNVTLSCEQNLNHDAMYWYRQDPGQGLRLIYYSQIVNDFQKGDIAEGYSVSREKKESFPLTVTSAQKNPTAFYLCASSIGFGTNLEETQYFGPGTRLLVL.

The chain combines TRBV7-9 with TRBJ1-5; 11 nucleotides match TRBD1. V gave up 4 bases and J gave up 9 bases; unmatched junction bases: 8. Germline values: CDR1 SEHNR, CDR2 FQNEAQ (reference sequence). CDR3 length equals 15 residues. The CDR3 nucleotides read TGTGCCAGCAGCTCCCGGACAGGGGGCTCGGGGCCCCAGCATTTT. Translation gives CASSSRTGGSGPQHF. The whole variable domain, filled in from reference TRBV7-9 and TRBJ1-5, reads DTGVSQNPRHKITKRGQNVTFRCDPISEHNRLYWYRQTLGQGPEFLTYFQNEAQLEKSRLLSDRFSAERPKGSFSTLEIQRTEQGDSAMYLCASSSRTGGSGPQHFGDGTRLSIL.

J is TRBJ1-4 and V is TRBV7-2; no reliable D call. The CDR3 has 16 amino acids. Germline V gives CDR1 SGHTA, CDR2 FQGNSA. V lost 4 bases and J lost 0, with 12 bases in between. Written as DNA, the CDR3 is TGTGCCAGCAGCTACGGTACTCCCGCAACTAATGAAAAACTGTTTTTT. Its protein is CASSYGTPATNEKLFF. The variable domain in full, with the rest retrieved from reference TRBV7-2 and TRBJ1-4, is GAGVSQSPSNKVTEKGKDVELRCDPISGHTALYWYRQSLGQGLEFLIYFQGNSAPDKSGLPSDRFSAERTGGSVSTLTIQRTQQEDSAVYLCASSYGTPATNEKLFFGSGTQLSVL.

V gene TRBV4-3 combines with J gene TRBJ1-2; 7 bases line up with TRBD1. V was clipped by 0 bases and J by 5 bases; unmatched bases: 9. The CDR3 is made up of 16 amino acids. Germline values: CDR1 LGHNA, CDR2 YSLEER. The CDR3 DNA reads TGCGCCAGCAGCCAAGAGAGGGGGCTGGGTTGGTATGGCTACACCTTC. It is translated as CASSQERGLGWYGYTF.

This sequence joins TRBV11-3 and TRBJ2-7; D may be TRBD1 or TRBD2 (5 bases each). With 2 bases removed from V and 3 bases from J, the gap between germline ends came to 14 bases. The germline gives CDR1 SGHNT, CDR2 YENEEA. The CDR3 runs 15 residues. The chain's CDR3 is CASSLYGAAGYEQYF. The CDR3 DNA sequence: TGTGCCAGCAGCTTATACGGGGCCGCGGGCTACGAGCAGTACTTC. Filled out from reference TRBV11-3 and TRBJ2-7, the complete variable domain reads EAGVVQSPRYKIIEKKQPVAFWCNPISGHNTLYWYLQNLGQGPELLIRYENEEAVDDSQLPKDRFSAERLKGVDSTLKIQPAELGDSAVYLCASSLYGAAGYEQYFGPGTRLTVT.

The CDR3 DNA follows: TGTGCCAGCAGTACCGGGACAGCTCAAAGATCTAACTATGGCTACACCTTC. Translating gives CASSTGTAQRSNYGYTF. This rearrangement joins TRBV6-4 to TRBJ1-2; 7 nucleotides match TRBD1. The CDR3 covers 17 residues. The germline gives CDR1 MRHNA, CDR2 SNTAGT. The V gene end was trimmed by 5 bases and the J gene end by 0 bases; junction bases not matched to a gene: 12.

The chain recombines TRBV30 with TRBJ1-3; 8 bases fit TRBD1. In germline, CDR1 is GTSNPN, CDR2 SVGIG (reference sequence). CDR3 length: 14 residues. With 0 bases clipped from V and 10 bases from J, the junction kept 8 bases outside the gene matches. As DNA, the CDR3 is TGTGCCTGGAGTGTAGGGCAGGGGGCTGCAACCATATATTTT. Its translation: CAWSVGQGAATIYF.

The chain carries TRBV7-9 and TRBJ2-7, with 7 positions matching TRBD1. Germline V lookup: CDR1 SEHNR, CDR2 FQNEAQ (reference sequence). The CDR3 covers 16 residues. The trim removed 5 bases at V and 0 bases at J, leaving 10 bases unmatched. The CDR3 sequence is CASSPTPGQISYEQYF. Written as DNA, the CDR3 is TGTGCCAGCAGCCCAACACCGGGACAGATCTCCTACGAGCAGTACTTC.

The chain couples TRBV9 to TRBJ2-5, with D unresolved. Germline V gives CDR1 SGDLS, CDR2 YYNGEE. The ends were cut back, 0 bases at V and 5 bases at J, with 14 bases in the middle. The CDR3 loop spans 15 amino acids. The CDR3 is CASSVEGSVVETQYF. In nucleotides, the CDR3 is TGTGCCAGCAGCGTAGAAGGGTCGGTCGTTGAGACCCAGTACTTC.

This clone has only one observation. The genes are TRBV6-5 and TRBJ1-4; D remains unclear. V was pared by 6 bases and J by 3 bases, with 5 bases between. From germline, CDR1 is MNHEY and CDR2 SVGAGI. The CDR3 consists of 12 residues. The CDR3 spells CASSRANEKLFF. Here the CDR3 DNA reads TGTGCCAGCAGCAGAGCTAATGAAAAACTGTTTTTT.

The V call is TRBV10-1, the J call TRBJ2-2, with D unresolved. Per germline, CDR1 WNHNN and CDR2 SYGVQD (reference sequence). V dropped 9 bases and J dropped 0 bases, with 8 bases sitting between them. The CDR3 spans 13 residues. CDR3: CASGRANTGELFF. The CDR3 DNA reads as TGCGCCAGTGGACGGGCGAACACCGGGGAGCTGTTTTTT.

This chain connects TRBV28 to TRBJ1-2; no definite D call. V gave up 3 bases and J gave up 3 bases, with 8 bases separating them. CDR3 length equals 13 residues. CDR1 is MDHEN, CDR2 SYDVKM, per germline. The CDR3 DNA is TGTGCCAGCAGTTTCGGGCTCTACTATGGCTACACCTTC. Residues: CASSFGLYYGYTF.

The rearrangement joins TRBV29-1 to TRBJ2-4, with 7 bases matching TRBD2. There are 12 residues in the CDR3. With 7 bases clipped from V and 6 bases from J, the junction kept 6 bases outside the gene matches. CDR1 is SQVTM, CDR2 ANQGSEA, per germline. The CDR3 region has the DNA TGCAGCGCTGGACTAGTCCCAAACATTCAGTACTTC. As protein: CSAGLVPNIQYF.

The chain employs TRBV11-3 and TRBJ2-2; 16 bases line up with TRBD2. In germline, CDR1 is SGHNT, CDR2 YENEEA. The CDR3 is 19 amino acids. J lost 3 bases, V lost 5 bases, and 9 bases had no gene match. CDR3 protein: CASSHPPGLAGGHTGELFF. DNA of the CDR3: TGTGCCAGCAGCCACCCCCCGGGACTAGCGGGGGGGCACACCGGGGAGCTGTTTTTT.

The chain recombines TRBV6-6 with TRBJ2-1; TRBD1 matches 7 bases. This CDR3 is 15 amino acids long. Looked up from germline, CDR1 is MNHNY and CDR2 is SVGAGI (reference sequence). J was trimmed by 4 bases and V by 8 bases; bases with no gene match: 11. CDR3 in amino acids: CASGGQASLYNEQFF. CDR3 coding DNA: TGTGCCAGCGGAGGACAGGCCTCTCTTTACAATGAGCAGTTCTTC.